This note documents a single TCR beta chain sequence. Its antigen is undetermined. This sample is part of a study of CD8+ T cells in alopecia areata. Study-wide background: Tofacitinib administration to treated patients was oral, at 5 to 10 mg twice daily. Treatment with tofacitinib (6 to 18 months) was followed by 6 months off drug. Findings and limits, study-wide: Uncertainty remains about how baseline CD8+ expansion links to response, with one nonresponder. Researchers report lesional scalp, most notably alopecia totalis/universalis, outstripped normal scalp in clonality.

Extracted from the samples, RNA was reverse transcribed into cDNA to serve as the sequencing template. Some clones are missing from TCRdb's copy, which holds only in-frame ones; the method was immunoSEQ multiplex PCR. Of under 350,000 clones detected, roughly 64% appear once; the ten largest clones hold 1.8%. Treatment in this sample: oral pan-JAK inhibitor, 5-10 mg twice daily. The CDR3 extends over 14 amino acids. Per the germline V gene, CDR1 is LNHNV and CDR2 is YYDKDF (reference sequence). V was pared by 1 base and J by 11 bases, with 16 bases between. This receptor was taken from a human donor with alopecia areata. V gene TRBV15 combines with J gene TRBJ2-3; D may match TRBD1 or TRBD2 (6 bases each). The sequencing here drew on CD4+ T cells sorted from blood, taken at week 24, from a patient treated with tofacitinib. For the CDR3, the DNA is TGTGCCACCAGCAGAGGTGGGGGGCCCGTGGGGCAGTATTTT. Its protein is CATSRGGGPVGQYF.